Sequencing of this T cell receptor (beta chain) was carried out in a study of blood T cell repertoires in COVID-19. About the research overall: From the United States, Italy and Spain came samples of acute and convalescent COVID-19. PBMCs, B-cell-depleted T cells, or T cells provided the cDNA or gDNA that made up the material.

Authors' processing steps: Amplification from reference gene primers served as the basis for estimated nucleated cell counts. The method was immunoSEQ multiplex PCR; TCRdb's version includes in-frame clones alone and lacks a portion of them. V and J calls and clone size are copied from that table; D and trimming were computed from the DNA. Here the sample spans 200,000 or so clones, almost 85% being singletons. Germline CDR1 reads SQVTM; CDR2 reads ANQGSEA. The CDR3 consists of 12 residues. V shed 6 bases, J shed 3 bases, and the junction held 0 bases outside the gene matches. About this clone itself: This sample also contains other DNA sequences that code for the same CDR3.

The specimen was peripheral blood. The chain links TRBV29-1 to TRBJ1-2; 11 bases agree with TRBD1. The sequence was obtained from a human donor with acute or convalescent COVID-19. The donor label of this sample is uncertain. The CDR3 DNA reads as TGCAGCGTGGGACAGGGGGACTATGGCTACACCTTC. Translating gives CSVGQGDYGYTF.